This T cell receptor (beta chain) was captured by sequencing in a study of cytotoxic CD8 clonotypes in ibrutinib-treated CLL. Study-wide context: In all, about a dozen patients were relapsed/refractory, approximately 14 were treatment-naive and 17 to 18 were IGHV unmutated. Response samples were taken after a median about twelve months of treatment, range 6 to 36.

Deletions cut 0 bases from V and 1 base from J, with 12 bases between. Germline V lookup: CDR1 LNHDA, CDR2 SQIVND (reference sequence). The CDR3 has 16 amino acids. Remarks on this clone: Its antigen is undetermined.

Clones were sequenced by immunoSEQ multiplex PCR, and TCRdb holds only the in-frame ones, with some missing. The sample lists some 92,000 clones; approximately 77% were seen once. Broader study findings: A rise in clonality was seen at ibrutinib response, and a fall back toward baseline was seen at progression. Pretreatment clonality was elevated relative to age-matched healthy donors and paralleled circulating CD8+ T-cell counts.

The material was PBMCs, obtained after 24 months of ibrutinib treatment. The sequence was collected from a human donor with chronic lymphocytic leukemia. The chain is built from TRBV19 and TRBJ1-1; D gene uncertain. The DNA for the CDR3 is TGTGCCAGTAGTATAGATAAGGCGAGAACGAACACTGAAGCTTTCTTT. It translates to CASSIDKARTNTEAFF.